This TCR beta chain appears in the sequencing data of a study of regulatory T cells in long-lasting Graves disease. Study-level findings and limits: Persistent disease was associated with favored TRBV28 usage and with favored use of TRBJ1-2 and TRBJ2-5.

Building of the TCR beta libraries involved iRepertoire HTBI primers and Arm-PCR of CDR3 regions. In the authors' workflow: Samples jointly harbored roughly 60 TRBV and 14 TRBJ segments. TCRdb independently ran MiXCR on the multiplex PCR reads; one entry per CDR3 protein. The V and J calls were determined by TCRdb, not by the authors. Seen here are 500,000 to 700,000 distinct CDR3 sequences, less than 20% observed once, and the top ten hold around 19%. This clonotype was observed a handful of times. Its matching antigen is unknown. A clone one base away is much larger, so this may be a read error. As for time point: newly diagnosed GD, antithyroid drugs for less than 3 months. Extracted PBMC RNA gave rise to the TCR library. Germline V gives CDR1 SNHLY, CDR2 FYNNEI. The trim removed 6 bases at V and 3 bases at J, leaving 8 bases unmatched. The CDR3 runs to 16 residues. These sequences were also reported in another study, on T cells in Graves' hyperthyroidism and ophthalmopathy. That report notes: Blood shared most expanded thyroid clonotypes above 0.001.

This sample comprised peripheral blood mononuclear cells (PBMCs), obtained at new diagnosis, from a patient treated with antithyroid drugs. The chain joins TRBV2 to TRBJ2-3; TRBD2 matches at 11 bases. The receptor was derived from a woman in her twenties or thirties with Graves disease. CDR3 in amino acids: CASRRTTSGITDTQYF. The CDR3 DNA reads TGTGCCAGCAGGAGGACGACTAGCGGGATAACAGATACGCAGTATTTT.